This T cell receptor beta chain was sequenced during a study of regulatory T cells in long-lasting Graves disease. This clonotype was observed many times. HTBI primers from iRepertoire and Arm-PCR of CDR3 regions yielded the TCR beta libraries. TCRdb passed the multiplex PCR reads through MiXCR, listing each CDR3 protein once. The data hold 370,000 or so distinct CDR3 sequences, with roughly 15% observed a single time. As to time point: newly diagnosed GD, antithyroid drugs for less than 3 months. The authors made the TCR library using RNA they extracted from PBMCs. The CDR3 has 12 residues. Germline V CDR1 and CDR2: DFQATT, SNEGSKA (reference sequence). V shed 6 bases, J shed 3 bases, and the junction held 4 bases outside the gene matches. These data were also filed under a second study, of T cells in Graves' hyperthyroidism and ophthalmopathy.

Sequences were derived from peripheral blood mononuclear cells (PBMCs), sampled at new diagnosis, from a patient treated with antithyroid drugs. The source is a woman younger than 30 with Graves disease. V gene TRBV20-1 combines with J gene TRBJ2-7; 8 positions match TRBD2. As DNA, the CDR3 is TGCAGTGCGAGGGGGACTAGCTACGAGCAGTACTTC. Protein product: CSARGTSYEQYF.